Sequencing of this TCR beta chain was carried out in a study of T cells after yellow fever vaccination. Study-wide points: Contaminating bulk clonotypes could be abundant in FACS-sorted repertoires. Secondary responses were weaker yet peaked faster, day 5 versus 15. Reappearance after the booster was observed for most primary-vaccination clones (roughly 97% CD4, about 85% CD8).

The germline gives CDR1 SQVTM, CDR2 ANQGSEA. V dropped 7 bases and J dropped 8 bases, with 20 bases sitting between them. The CDR3 has 13 residues. As TCR cDNA was made by 5'RACE template switching, a universal primer site and UMIs were added. One entry per CDR3 protein, called by TCRdb with MiXCR from the 5' RACE reads. This sample yields about 210,000 distinct CDR3 sequences, of which about 3% are seen a single time; 3.2% belongs to the top ten. This clonotype was seen a handful of times. Its antigen is still unknown. The starting material was CD4+ T cells sorted from PBMCs, obtained 10 days after the yellow fever booster vaccination. The J gene is TRBJ1-2, the V gene TRBV29-1; TRBD1 is a possible D gene (5 bases). The TCR comes from a young man who received the YFV17D yellow fever vaccine. DNA of the CDR3: TGCAGCGCCGGGGGAGGTCCGGGTATAGGCTACACCTTC. As protein: CSAGGGPGIGYTF.